This T cell receptor (beta chain) was documented in a study of blood T cell repertoires in COVID-19. Study details: Specimens from acute and convalescent COVID-19 originated in the United States, Italy and Spain. PBMCs, B-cell-depleted T cells, or T cells provided the cDNA or gDNA that made up the material.

Unmatched junction bases numbered 8, after V lost 0 bases and J lost 1 base. Germline CDR1 reads MGHRA; CDR2 reads YSYEKL. This CDR3 has 18 amino acids. In the source study's methods: Estimated nucleated cell counts came from reference gene primer amplification. Profiled with immunoSEQ multiplex PCR; TCRdb holds only in-frame clones, not every one. The V and J calls and clone size come from that table; D and trimming were worked out from the DNA. The table lists around 230,000 clones, about 88% of them singletons, with approximately 0.69% in the top ten. This chain joins TRBV4-1 and TRBJ2-2, with 7 bases lining up with TRBD2. Sequencing was carried out using peripheral blood. The TCR comes from a man in his forties with acute or convalescent COVID-19. For the CDR3, the DNA is TGCGCCAGCAGCCAAGATTTTAGGGCGGGGGTGAACACCGGGGAGCTGTTTTTT. Translation gives CASSQDFRAGVNTGELFF.